This is a list of T cell receptor beta chains from one sample in a study of CD8 T cells in ankylosing spondylitis. TCRdb used MiXCR to reprocess the 5' RACE reads, holding one entry per CDR3 protein. There are 700,000 or so distinct CDR3 sequences in the sample; around 20% occur only once, and under 20% lies in the top ten. Sequenced: blood, either unsorted or a sorted T cell fraction (not recorded which). Receptor source: a male donor with ankylosing spondylitis. Both conserved end residues are trimmed from each CDR3. The D gene is left open where the match is weak. Size values are once, few and many counts, or a class for expanded clones, and some rows have none.

>TRBJ2-2|TRBV12-3/TRBV12-4|many|TRBD2
ASSGSGSHNGELF
>TRBJ2-5|TRBV6-5|NA|TRBD2
ASSYSRLAAQETQY
>TRBJ1-1|TRBV27|many|NA
ASSGGANTEAF
>TRBJ1-2|TRBV6-2/TRBV6-3|few|NA
ASSNGSRARGYT
>TRBJ2-3|TRBV10-3|many|NA
AIAENTDTQY
>TRBJ2-7|TRBV5-1|NA|NA
ASSLVSGNYEQY
>TRBJ1-2|TRBV20-1|NA|NA
SARVGAYGYT
>TRBJ2-2|TRBV10-2|NA|NA
ASSRPGTNTGELF
>TRBJ1-6|TRBV12-3/TRBV12-4|few|TRBD1
ASSLLTGIGSPLH
>TRBJ1-6|TRBV5-1|many|TRBD1
ASSPGGYSYNSPLH
>TRBJ2-2|TRBV20-1|NA|TRBD2
SARDLMGLAGGTGELF
>TRBJ2-1|TRBV7-2|few|TRBD2
ASRRSGGARNEQF
>TRBJ2-5|TRBV5-1|NA|NA
ASSRGDRETQY
>TRBJ2-1|TRBV3-1|NA|NA
ASSRRGLNEQF
>TRBJ1-5|TRBV6-2/TRBV6-3|NA|NA
ASGVEQPQH
>TRBJ1-1|TRBV7-9|NA|NA
ASSLDPGVAF
>TRBJ2-7|TRBV7-3|NA|TRBD2
ASSLTREGEQY
>TRBJ2-6|TRBV7-8|once|NA
ACRAESSGANVLT
>TRBJ1-1|TRBV12-3/TRBV12-4|many|NA
ASSTGPTREAF
>TRBJ1-6|TRBV21-1|few|NA
ASSRGGSNNSPLH
>TRBJ2-1|TRBV15|NA|TRBD2
ATSSRAGGSYNEQF
>TRBJ2-3|TRBV4-3|many|NA
ASSQKGALLQDTDTQY
>TRBJ2-1|TRBV4-3|few|TRBD2
ASSPRAGVNEQF
>TRBJ2-2|TRBV4-1|NA|TRBD2
ASSQRGLAGNTGELF
>TRBJ1-1|TRBV6-1|few|NA
ASSVRTASSFEAF
>TRBJ1-1|TRBV12-3/TRBV12-4|NA|NA
ASSLWPGAGTEAF
>TRBJ2-3|TRBV6-4|NA|TRBD2
ASGLAGPDTQY
>TRBJ2-5|TRBV11-2|NA|TRBD1
ASSSTRTGREETQY
>TRBJ2-2|TRBV27|NA|TRBD1
ASSLYRGRTGELF
>TRBJ2-7|TRBV7-7|once|NA
ASSRGGGDEQY
>TRBJ2-5|TRBV20-1|few|TRBD1
SARDPGQGGETQY
>TRBJ1-2|TRBV9|few|TRBD1
ASSGYRGRGSDYGYT
>TRBJ2-1|TRBV10-3|few|TRBD2
AINPGLEYNEQF
>TRBJ2-3|TRBV24-1|NA|TRBD2
ATSDSPGLAGVADTQY
>TRBJ1-6|TRBV7-9|few|NA
ASSFGQNNNSPLH
>TRBJ1-4|TRBV20-1|few|TRBD1
SARDLDREVEKLF
>TRBJ2-5|TRBV4-1|few|NA
ATRGTAKETQY
>TRBJ2-4|TRBV20-1|NA|NA
SAPGGRNNKNIQY
>TRBJ2-1|TRBV7-9|NA|TRBD2
ASSPPSGYSYNEQF
>TRBJ2-7|TRBV20-1|NA|TRBD2
SARRAGAGDEQY
>TRBJ2-1|TRBV10-3|NA|TRBD2
AIGGTSASSYNEQF
>TRBJ2-3|TRBV7-3|NA|TRBD2
ASSLTPSGITDTQY
>TRBJ2-1|TRBV29-1|NA|TRBD2
SVEWAGGLHNEQF
>TRBJ2-1|TRBV29-1|many|TRBD2
SGQPGTGRGEQF
>TRBJ1-1|TRBV7-6|once|NA
ASSTLGQANTEAF
>TRBJ2-2|TRBV7-2|few|NA
ASSPWGSPTGELF
>TRBJ2-7|TRBV12-3/TRBV12-4|few|NA
ASSTGTLQSYEQY
>TRBJ2-3|TRBV5-1|few|TRBD2
ASSWLKREGPDTQY
>TRBJ1-4|TRBV7-8|few|TRBD1
ASRDGTANEKLF
>TRBJ2-1|TRBV3-1|NA|NA
ASSQGIGAASYNEQF